Below, 31 T cell receptor beta chains from the same sample are listed, as sequenced in a study of tumor-infiltrating lymphocytes in primary liver carcinoma. The blood RNA (from unsorted whole blood) was obtained, and germline DNA was also extracted. Making TCR beta cDNA involved approximately 0.5 ug total RNA and a constant-region primer. Library construction for TCR beta comprised three nested multiplex PCR rounds performed with slightly modified ARM-PCR. Both of the initial two PCR rounds ran for around 10 cycles and employed TRBV1-TRBV30 forward primers alongside a C-beta reverse primer. TCRdb re-analysed the multiplex PCR reads in MiXCR, keeping a single row per CDR3 protein. The sample records about 310,000 distinct CDR3 sequences, about 60% being singletons. The specimen was peripheral blood. These receptors came from a man aged 40-55 years with primary liver carcinoma and hepatitis B virus infection.

This clonotype was counted between two and nine times. The chain couples TRBV11-2 to TRBJ2-3, with a possible D match to TRBD2 (5 bases). Trimming pared 5 bases from V and 7 bases from J, leaving 19 bases between. Germline lookup yields CDR1 SGHAT and CDR2 FQNNGV. The CDR3 is 15 residues long. The CDR3 DNA is TGTGCCAGCAGCCGGAGGACGGGAAGGGTAAATACGCAGTATTTT. Its protein product is CASSRRTGRVNTQYF.

Many counts were recorded for this clonotype. This chain links TRBV7-8 with TRBJ2-2; TRBD2 might be the D (6 bases). The CDR3 length is 16 residues. V lost 4 bases, J lost 2 bases, and 14 bases lay in between. The germline gives CDR1 SGHVS, CDR2 FQNEAQ. This chain's CDR3 is CASSSFGGVNTGELFF. DNA of the CDR3: TGTGCCAGCAGCTCTTTCGGGGGAGTTAACACCGGGGAGCTGTTTTTT.

This clonotype was seen at least ten times. This chain uses TRBV12-3 or TRBV12-4 with TRBJ1-1; D gene unclear. Trimming stripped 8 bases from V and 11 bases from J, with 15 bases between. This CDR3 has 11 amino acids. Here the CDR3 DNA reads TGTGCCAGCCGATCCTCCCGGACTGCTTTCTTT. It codes for CASRSSRTAFF.

In the case of this clonotype: One end of the junction does not line up with germline, which may come from a read error. This rearrangement joins TRBV10-3 to TRBJ2-1; D perhaps matches TRBD2 (6 bases). Germline values: CDR1 ENHRY, CDR2 SYGVKD. The CDR3 totals 11 residues. The DNA of the CDR3 is TGTGCCATTAGACGGGAGAATAAGCAATTCTTC. Translation gives CAIRRENKQFF.

With respect to this clonotype: The conserved phenylalanine or tryptophan normally closing the CDR3 is absent here, so this likely arose from a read error. The genes are TRBV4-3 and TRBJ1-4, with D perhaps matching TRBD1 (5 bases). CDR1 and CDR2 (germline): LGHNA, YSLEER. This CDR3 has 16 amino acids. The CDR3 protein is CASSQDLQAGGEQLFS. The CDR3 DNA sequence: TGCGCCAGCAGCCAAGATTTGCAGGCCGGGGGTGAACAACTGTTTTCT.

As to this clonotype: The junction departs from germline at one end; a sequencing error may be responsible. This chain links TRBV6-1 with TRBJ2-4, with no clear D. Germline CDR1 MNHNS, CDR2 SASEGT. CDR3 length: 14 amino acids. This CDR3 reads CAISRDSAVPIQYF. CDR3 sequence (DNA): TGTGCCATCAGTAGAGACTCCGCGGTCCCCATTCAGTACTTC.

A few counts support this clonotype. The J gene is TRBJ1-1, the V gene TRBV18; perhaps TRBD1 as D (5 bases). The CDR3 is made up of 13 amino acids. The V end lost 6 bases, the J end lost 5 bases, and 13 bases lay between the germline ends. Germline CDR1 reads KGHSH; CDR2 reads LQKENI. The CDR3 loop is CASSSDPGTEAFF. The DNA for the CDR3 is TGTGCCAGCTCCTCGGATCCAGGGACTGAAGCTTTCTTT.

Concerning this clonotype itself: One end of the junction fails to match germline, which may point to a read error. The chain has TRBV29-1 and TRBJ1-1; D may be TRBD1 (5 bases). Germline assignment: CDR1 SQVTM and CDR2 ANQGSEA. The CDR3 runs to 11 residues. The chain's CDR3 is CSVIEDTEPFF. The CDR3 coding sequence is TGCAGCGTTATCGAGGACACTGAACCTTTCTTT.

The chain links TRBV14 to TRBJ2-1; D remains ambiguous. Looked up from germline, CDR1 is SGHDN and CDR2 is FVKESK. The CDR3 spans 14 residues. With 0 bases removed from V and 12 bases from J, the gap between germline ends came to 15 bases. This chain's CDR3 is CASSQDLGRVAQFF. CDR3 sequence (DNA): TGTGCCAGCAGCCAAGATCTGGGTAGGGTCGCGCAGTTCTTC.

Notes on this clonotype: A much more abundant neighbour one base away suggests this may be a read error. The CDR3: CASSAQSRLDYNEQFF. The CDR3 DNA is TGTGCCAGCAGTGCCCAGTCGAGACTGGACTACAATGAGCAGTTCTTC. The chain employs TRBV6-5 and TRBJ2-1; D is undetermined. CDR1 and CDR2 (germline): MNHEY, SVGAGI. V lost 5 bases, J lost 3 bases, and 17 bases lay in between. The CDR3 runs 16 residues.

The chain recombines TRBV30 with TRBJ1-5; the D gene is possibly TRBD1 (5 bases). Germline V gene sequence: CDR1 GTSNPN, CDR2 SVGIG (reference sequence). The CDR3 has 13 amino acids. V lost 1 base and J 7 bases, leaving 11 bases between the germline ends. The CDR3 nucleotides read TGTGCCTGGAGTGGGGGGTTACAACAGCCCCAGCATTTT. This sequence encodes CAWSGGLQQPQHF.

In its sample, this clonotype was seen many times. The chain combines TRBV4-2 with TRBJ2-7, with D perhaps TRBD2 (5 bases). The CDR3 is 15 residues long. Germline-derived CDR1 and CDR2 are LGHNA and YNFKEQ. With 4 bases removed from V and 5 bases from J, the gap between germline ends came to 18 bases. CDR3 loop: CASSPEITAGNEQYF. CDR3 bases: TGTGCCAGCAGCCCCGAAATTACGGCCGGGAACGAGCAGTACTTC.

V usage is TRBV11-3 and J usage is TRBJ2-7; TRBD2 aligns across 7 bases. The CDR3 contains 16 residues. Germline CDR1 reads SGHNT; CDR2 reads YENEEA. V was pared by 4 bases and J by 0 bases, with 9 bases of the junction left unmatched. CDR3 sequence: CASSSRRSGPSYEQYF. The CDR3 DNA follows: TGTGCCAGCAGCTCCCGGCGTAGCGGGCCCTCCTACGAGCAGTACTTC.

With regard to this clonotype: A read error is possible here, since a much larger clone lies one base away. This chain uses TRBV6-5 with TRBJ1-2; D might be TRBD1 (5 bases). The CDR3 sequence is 16 residues long. Per germline, CDR1 MNHEY and CDR2 SVGAGI. CDR3 residues: CPSSYSRRESNYGYTF. The CDR3 coding sequence is TGTCCCAGCAGTTACTCGCGCAGGGAGAGTAACTATGGCTACACCTTC.

Comment on this clonotype: One end of the junction varies from germline; a read error may be responsible. The chain combines TRBV11-3 with TRBJ2-2; the match to TRBD1 covers 8 bases. Germline V gene data show CDR1 as SGHNT and CDR2 as YENEEA. The CDR3 covers 15 residues. The CDR3 region is CVSSRDRMNTGDLFF. The CDR3 DNA sequence: TGTGTCAGCAGTCGGGACAGGATGAACACCGGGGACCTGTTTTTT. Using reference TRBV11-3 and TRBJ2-2 for the parts outside the CDR3, the full variable domain is EAGVVQSPRYKIIEKKQPVAFWCNPISGHNTLYWYLQNLGQGPELLIRYENEEAVDDSQLPKDRFSAERLKGVDSTLKIQPAELGDSAVYLCVSSRDRMNTGDLFFGEGSRLTVL.

The CDR3 DNA reads TGTGCCAGGAGCACCGGGGCAGGGGTATACGAGCAGTACTTC. Translating it yields CARSTGAGVYEQYF. The chain has TRBV11-1 and TRBJ2-7; the D gene is possibly TRBD1 (6 bases). The V and J ends lost 9 bases and 4 bases respectively, with 19 bases between them. The CDR3 runs 14 residues. Germline CDR1 SGHAT, CDR2 FQDESV (reference sequence).

About this clonotype itself: The conserved phenylalanine or tryptophan normally closing the CDR3 is absent here, so this likely arose from a read error. The V gene is TRBV29-1, the J gene TRBJ2-5; perhaps D is TRBD1 or TRBD2 (6 bases each). V gave up 2 bases and J gave up 5 bases, with 15 bases separating them. In germline, CDR1 is SQVTM, CDR2 ANQGSEA. The CDR3 totals 14 residues. The CDR3 bases are TGCAGCGTTGAAATGGGGACACGGGGGGAGACCCAGTACATC. Amino acid sequence: CSVEMGTRGETQYI.

Of note for this clonotype: An end of the junction does not agree with germline; a read error may underlie this. The CDR3 coding sequence is TGTGCCAGCGGGGGCCAACTCACAGATACGCACTATTTT. Amino acids: CASGGQLTDTHYF. The chain uses TRBV11-2 and TRBJ2-3, with D possibly matching TRBD1 (6 bases). CDR1 SGHAT and CDR2 FQNNGV come from the germline V gene. This CDR3 has 13 residues.

A note on this clonotype: Given a much more abundant clone one base away, this may be a read error. This chain joins TRBV4-2 and TRBJ2-7; 10 nucleotides agree with TRBD1. Germline values: CDR1 LGHNA, CDR2 YNFKEQ. The CDR3 is 15 residues long. DNA of the CDR3: TGTGCCAGCAGCCAAGGGGGGACAGGGGCCTACGAGCGGTACTTC. It yields the protein CASSQGGTGAYERYF.

This chain joins TRBV6-1 and TRBJ1-1, with no clear D. Germline-derived CDR1 and CDR2 are MNHNS and SASEGT. This CDR3 comprises 14 residues. V lost 5 bases and J 1 base, leaving 11 bases between the germline ends. The CDR3, as DNA: TGTGCCAGCAGTCGGGAGATAAAGAACACTGAAGCTTTCTTT. Translated, it gives CASSREIKNTEAFF.

The chain uses TRBV29-1 and TRBJ2-3, with D unresolved. Trimming removed 5 bases from V and 0 bases from J, with 12 bases in between. From germline, CDR1 is SQVTM and CDR2 ANQGSEA. CDR3 length equals 14 residues. CDR3 bases: TGCAGCGTTACTGGACGTGCTAGCACAGATACGCAGTATTTT. The encoded protein is CSVTGRASTDTQYF.

Notes on this clonotype: A much larger clonotype is one base distant, so this may be a read error. This chain links TRBV5-1 with TRBJ2-2; D gene uncertain. Germline-derived CDR1 and CDR2 are SGHRS and YFSETQ. V shed 4 bases and J shed 5 bases, with 15 bases lying between them. CDR3 size: 15 residues. The CDR3 loop is CASSPAPVKTGELFF. The DNA for the CDR3 is TGCGCCAGCAGCCCCGCCCCGGTGAAGACCGGGGAGCTGTTTTTT.

Regarding this clonotype: Possible read error: a much larger clone is one base away. J is TRBJ2-5 and V is TRBV4-1; D unresolved. Germline V gene sequence: CDR1 MGHRA, CDR2 YSYEKL. The CDR3 totals 14 residues. V lost 2 bases, J lost 5 bases, and 12 bases lay in between. CDR3 protein: CASSQNPDGETQYF. In DNA form, the CDR3 reads TGCGCCAGCAGCCAAAATCCCGACGGGGAGACCCAGTACTTC.

This clonotype came up once. The CDR3 region has the DNA TGTGCCAGCAGAGGTAGGGACGCCTCAGGGGGGCAGTACTTC. Translating gives CASRGRDASGGQYF. The chain recombines TRBV13 with TRBJ2-7; 7 bases map to TRBD1. V lost 6 bases to trimming and J lost 9 bases; unmatched junction nucleotides: 14. The CDR3 consists of 14 residues. CDR1 is PRHDT, CDR2 FYEKMQ, per germline (reference sequence).

About this clonotype: A read error may be the cause here, since a much bigger clone is one base away. This rearrangement joins TRBV6-6 to TRBJ1-1, with a weak D call TRBD1 (5 bases). CDR3 length: 14 amino acids. CDR1 and CDR2 (germline): MNHNY, SVGAGI (reference sequence). Written as DNA, the CDR3 is TGTGTCAGCAGTTACGGGGCAGTGAACACTGAAGCTTTCTTT. This sequence encodes CVSSYGAVNTEAFF.

Remarks on this clonotype: Relative to the germline gene, one junction end is altered; a read error may explain this. V gene TRBV11-1 combines with J gene TRBJ2-1, with D uncertain. The CDR3 spans 12 residues. Per the germline V gene, CDR1 is SGHAT and CDR2 is FQDESV (reference sequence). The CDR3 DNA follows: TGCGCCAGCAGCTTAGAGTGGGATGAGCAGTTCTTC. Amino acids: CASSLEWDEQFF.

The V call is TRBV10-3, the J call TRBJ1-4, with a tentative D call TRBD1 (6 bases). V dropped 6 bases and J dropped 9 bases, with 14 bases sitting between them. From germline, CDR1 is ENHRY and CDR2 SYGVKD. The CDR3 spans 13 residues. CDR3 sequence reads: CAISRTRGKKLFF. The CDR3 nucleotides read TGTGCCATCAGCCGAACCAGGGGTAAAAAACTGTTTTTT.

The chain links TRBV12-3 or TRBV12-4 to TRBJ2-7; 8 bases align to TRBD2. The CDR3 loop spans 14 amino acids. Trimming removed 4 bases from V and 12 bases from J; junction bases left unmatched: 14. In DNA, the CDR3 is TGTGCCAGCAGTTCCAGCGGGAGAGTACACGAGTGGTACTTC. The encoded protein is CASSSSGRVHEWYF.

This clonotype has at least ten counts. The chain combines TRBV29-1 with TRBJ2-5, with a possible D match to TRBD2 (6 bases). There are 12 residues in the CDR3. V was clipped by 6 bases and J by 5 bases, with 13 bases between them. Germline V lookup: CDR1 SQVTM, CDR2 ANQGSEA. DNA for the CDR3: TGCAGCGTGGGGGGTTGGAGGGAGACCCAGTACTTC. Protein product: CSVGGWRETQYF.

This clonotype was seen repeatedly, ten times or more. CDR3 in DNA: TGTGCCAGCAGTTTTAACTTCGACAATCAGCCCCAGCATTTT. Protein sequence: CASSFNFDNQPQHF. The chain is built from TRBV6-1 and TRBJ1-5; no definite D call. The V and J ends lost 5 bases and 3 bases respectively, with 11 bases between them. CDR1 and CDR2 (germline): MNHNS, SASEGT. The CDR3 runs to 14 residues.

As regards this clonotype: The CDR3 end shows no conserved phenylalanine or tryptophan, and so a read error is likely. This chain connects TRBV6-2 or TRBV6-3 to TRBJ2-7, with D hard to call. Germline CDR1 MNHEY, CDR2 SVGEGT. Trimming removed 6 bases from V and 9 bases from J, with 15 bases in between. The CDR3 extends over 12 amino acids. The CDR3 spells CASSTIAGVQYL. The CDR3 region has the DNA TGTGCCAGCAGCACCATAGCAGGTGTGCAGTACCTC.